The T cell receptor beta chain under discussion was sequenced for a study of blood T cell repertoires in COVID-19. Clones were sequenced by immunoSEQ multiplex PCR, and TCRdb holds only the in-frame ones, with some missing. The sample comprises tens of thousands of clones, over 70% of which are singletons, and around 7.9% rests with the top ten. Worth noting for this clone: Germline and junction disagree at one end, which may indicate a read error.

The TCR originated in a man over 45 with active COVID-19. Sequencing was performed on peripheral blood.

CDR3 in DNA: TGTGCCAGCAGCTTAGGGTCCGGGAGTAGTAACTTC. It translates to CASSLGSGSSNF. The V and J genes are TRBV13 and TRBJ1-2; D is undetermined. Germline loops: CDR1 PRHDT, CDR2 FYEKMQ (reference sequence). The CDR3 consists of 12 residues.